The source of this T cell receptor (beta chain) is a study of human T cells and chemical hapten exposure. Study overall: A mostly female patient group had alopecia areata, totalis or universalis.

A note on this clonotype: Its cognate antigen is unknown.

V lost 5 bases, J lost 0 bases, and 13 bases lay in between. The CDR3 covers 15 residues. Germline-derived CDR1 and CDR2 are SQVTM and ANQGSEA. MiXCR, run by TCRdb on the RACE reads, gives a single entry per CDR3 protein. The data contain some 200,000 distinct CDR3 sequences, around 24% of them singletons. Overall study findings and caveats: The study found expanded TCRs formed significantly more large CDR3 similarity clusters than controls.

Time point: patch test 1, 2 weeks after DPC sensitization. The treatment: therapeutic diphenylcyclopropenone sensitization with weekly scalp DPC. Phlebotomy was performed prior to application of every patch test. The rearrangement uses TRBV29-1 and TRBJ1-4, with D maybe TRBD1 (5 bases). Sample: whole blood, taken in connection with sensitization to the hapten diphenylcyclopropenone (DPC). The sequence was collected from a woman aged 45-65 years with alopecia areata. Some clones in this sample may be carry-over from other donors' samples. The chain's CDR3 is CSVKYRIATNEKLFF. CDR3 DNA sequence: TGCAGCGTTAAATACAGGATTGCAACTAATGAAAAACTGTTTTTT.